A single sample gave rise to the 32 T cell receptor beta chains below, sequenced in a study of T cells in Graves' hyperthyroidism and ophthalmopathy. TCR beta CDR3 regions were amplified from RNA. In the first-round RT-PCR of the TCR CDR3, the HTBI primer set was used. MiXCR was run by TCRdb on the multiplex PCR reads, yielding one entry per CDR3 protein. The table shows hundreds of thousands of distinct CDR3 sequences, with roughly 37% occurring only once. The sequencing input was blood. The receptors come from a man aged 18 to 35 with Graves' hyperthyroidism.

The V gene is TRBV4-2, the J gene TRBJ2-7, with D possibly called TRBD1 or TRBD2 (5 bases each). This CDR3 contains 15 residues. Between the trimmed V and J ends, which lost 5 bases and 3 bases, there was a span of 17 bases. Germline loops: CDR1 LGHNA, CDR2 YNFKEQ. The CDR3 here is CASSLTGAPVYEQYF. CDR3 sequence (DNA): TGTGCCAGCAGCTTAACCGGGGCCCCGGTCTACGAGCAGTACTTC.

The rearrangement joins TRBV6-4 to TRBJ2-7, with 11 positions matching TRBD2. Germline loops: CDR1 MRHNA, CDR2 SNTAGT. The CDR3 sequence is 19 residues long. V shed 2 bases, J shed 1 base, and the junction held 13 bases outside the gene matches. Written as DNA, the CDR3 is TGTGCCAGCAGTGACCCAAAGGGACTAGCGGTTACGCTATCCTACGAGCAGTACTTC. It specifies CASSDPKGLAVTLSYEQYF.

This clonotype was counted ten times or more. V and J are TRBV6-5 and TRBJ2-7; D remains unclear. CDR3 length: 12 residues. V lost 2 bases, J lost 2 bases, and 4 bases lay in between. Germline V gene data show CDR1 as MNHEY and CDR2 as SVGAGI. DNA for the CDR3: TGTGCCAGCAGTTACGGGACCTACGAGCAGTACTTC. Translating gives CASSYGTYEQYF.

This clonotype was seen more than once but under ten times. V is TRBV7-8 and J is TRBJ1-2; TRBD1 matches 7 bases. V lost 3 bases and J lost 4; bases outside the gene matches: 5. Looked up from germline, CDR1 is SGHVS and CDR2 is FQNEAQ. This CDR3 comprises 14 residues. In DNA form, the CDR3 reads TGTGCCAGCAGCTTCGGAGGGGGCTCCTATGGCTACACCTTC. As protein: CASSFGGGSYGYTF.

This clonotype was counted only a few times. CDR3 DNA sequence: TGTGCCAGCAGGTCACCGTCCGGCGAGCAGTACTTC. This translates into CASRSPSGEQYF. The chain joins TRBV12-3 or TRBV12-4 to TRBJ2-7, with D unresolved. This CDR3 has 12 residues. V gave up 6 bases and J gave up 6 bases, with 12 bases separating them.

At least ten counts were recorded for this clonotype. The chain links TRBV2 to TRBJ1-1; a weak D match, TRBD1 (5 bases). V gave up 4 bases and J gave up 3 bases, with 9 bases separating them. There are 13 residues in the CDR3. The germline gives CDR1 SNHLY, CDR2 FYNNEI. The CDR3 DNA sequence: TGTGCCAGCAGTGCAGGGTGGGACACTGAAGCTTTCTTT. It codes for CASSAGWDTEAFF. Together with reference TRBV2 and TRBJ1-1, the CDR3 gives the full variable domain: EPEVTQTPSHQVTQMGQEVILRCVPISNHLYFYWYRQILGQKVEFLVSFYNNEISEKSEIFDDQFSVERPDGSNFTLKIRSTKLEDSAMYFCASSAGWDTEAFFGQGTRLTVV.

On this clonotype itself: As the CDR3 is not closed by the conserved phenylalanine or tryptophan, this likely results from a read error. The CDR3 DNA is TGTGCCAGCAGCTTAGGGCGTTACGAGCAGTACCTC. Encoded protein: CASSLGRYEQYL. The chain carries TRBV9 and TRBJ2-7; D gene unclear. The germline V and J ends were trimmed by 4 bases and 4 bases, with 9 bases remaining between them. Germline V gene data show CDR1 as SGDLS and CDR2 as YYNGEE. The CDR3 runs to 12 residues.

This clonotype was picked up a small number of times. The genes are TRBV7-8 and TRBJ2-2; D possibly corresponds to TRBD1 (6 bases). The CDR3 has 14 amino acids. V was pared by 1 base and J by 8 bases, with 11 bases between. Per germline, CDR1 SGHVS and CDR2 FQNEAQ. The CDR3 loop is CASSLVQRGGELFF. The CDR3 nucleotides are TGTGCCAGCAGCTTAGTCCAAAGGGGGGGGGAGCTGTTTTTT.

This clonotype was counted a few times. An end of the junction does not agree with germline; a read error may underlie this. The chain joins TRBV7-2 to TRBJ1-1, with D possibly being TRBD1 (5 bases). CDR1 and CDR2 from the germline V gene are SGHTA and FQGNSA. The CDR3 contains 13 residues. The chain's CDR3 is CASSLNQGTGAFF. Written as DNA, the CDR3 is TGTGCCAGCAGCTTAAACCAGGGTACTGGAGCTTTCTTT. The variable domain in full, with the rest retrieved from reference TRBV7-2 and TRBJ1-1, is GAGVSQSPSNKVTEKGKDVELRCDPISGHTALYWYRQSLGQGLEFLIYFQGNSAPDKSGLPSDRFSAERTGGSVSTLTIQRTQQEDSAVYLCASSLNQGTGAFFGQGTRLTVV.

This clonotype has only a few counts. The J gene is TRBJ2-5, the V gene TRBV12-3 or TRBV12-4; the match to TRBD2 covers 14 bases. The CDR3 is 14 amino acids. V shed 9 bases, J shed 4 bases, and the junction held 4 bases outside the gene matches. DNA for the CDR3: TGTGCCAGTCAGGGACTAGCGGGAGTAGAGACCCAGTACTTC. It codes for CASQGLAGVETQYF.

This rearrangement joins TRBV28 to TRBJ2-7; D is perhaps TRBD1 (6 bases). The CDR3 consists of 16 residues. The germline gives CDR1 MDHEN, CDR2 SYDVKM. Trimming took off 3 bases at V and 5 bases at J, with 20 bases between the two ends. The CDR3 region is CASSFSLQGFGDEQYF. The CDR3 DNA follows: TGTGCCAGCAGTTTTAGTCTACAGGGATTCGGGGACGAGCAGTACTTC.

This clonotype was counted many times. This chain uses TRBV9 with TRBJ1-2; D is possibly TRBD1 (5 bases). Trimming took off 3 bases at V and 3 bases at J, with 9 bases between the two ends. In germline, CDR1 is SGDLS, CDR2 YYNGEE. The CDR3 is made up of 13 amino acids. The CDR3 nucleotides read TGTGCCAGCAGCGGAGCAGGGTACTATGGCTACACCTTC. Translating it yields CASSGAGYYGYTF.

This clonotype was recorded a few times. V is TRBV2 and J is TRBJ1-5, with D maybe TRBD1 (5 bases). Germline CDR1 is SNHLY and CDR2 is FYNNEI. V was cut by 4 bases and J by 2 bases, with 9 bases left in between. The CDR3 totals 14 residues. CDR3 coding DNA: TGTGCCAGCAGTGCGGGGCAGCGCAATCAGCCCCAGCATTTT. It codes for CASSAGQRNQPQHF. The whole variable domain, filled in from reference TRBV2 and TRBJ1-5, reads EPEVTQTPSHQVTQMGQEVILRCVPISNHLYFYWYRQILGQKVEFLVSFYNNEISEKSEIFDDQFSVERPDGSNFTLKIRSTKLEDSAMYFCASSAGQRNQPQHFGDGTRLSIL.

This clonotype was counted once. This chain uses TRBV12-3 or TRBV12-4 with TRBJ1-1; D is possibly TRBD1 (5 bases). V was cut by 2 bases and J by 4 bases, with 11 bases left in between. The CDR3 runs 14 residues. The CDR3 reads CASSLRGMSTEAFF. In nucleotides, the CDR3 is TGTGCCAGCAGTTTAAGGGGAATGAGCACTGAAGCTTTCTTT.

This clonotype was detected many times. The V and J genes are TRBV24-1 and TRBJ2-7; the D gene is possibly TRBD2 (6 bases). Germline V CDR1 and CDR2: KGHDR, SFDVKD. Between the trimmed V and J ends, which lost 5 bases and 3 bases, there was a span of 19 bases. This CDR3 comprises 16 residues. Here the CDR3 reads CATSARDGGTDYEQYF. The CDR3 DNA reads TGTGCCACCAGTGCCCGGGACGGGGGAACCGACTACGAGCAGTACTTC.

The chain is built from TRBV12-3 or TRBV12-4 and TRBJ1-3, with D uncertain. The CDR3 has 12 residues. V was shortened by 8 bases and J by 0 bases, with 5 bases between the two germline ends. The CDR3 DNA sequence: TGTGCCAGCGGAAACTCTGGAAACACCATATATTTT. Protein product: CASGNSGNTIYF.

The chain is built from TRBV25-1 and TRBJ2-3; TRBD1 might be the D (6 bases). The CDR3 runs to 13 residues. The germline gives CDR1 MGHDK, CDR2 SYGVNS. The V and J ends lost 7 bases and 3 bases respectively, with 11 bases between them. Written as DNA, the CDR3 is TGTGCCAGCATGGGGGCCGAGACAGATACGCAGTATTTT. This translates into CASMGAETDTQYF.

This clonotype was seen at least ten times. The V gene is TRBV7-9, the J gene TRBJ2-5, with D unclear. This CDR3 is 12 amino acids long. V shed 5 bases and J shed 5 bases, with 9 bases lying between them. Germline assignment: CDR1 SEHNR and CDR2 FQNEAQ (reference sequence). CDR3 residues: CASSLDWETQYF. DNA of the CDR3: TGTGCCAGCAGCCTCGATTGGGAGACCCAGTACTTC.

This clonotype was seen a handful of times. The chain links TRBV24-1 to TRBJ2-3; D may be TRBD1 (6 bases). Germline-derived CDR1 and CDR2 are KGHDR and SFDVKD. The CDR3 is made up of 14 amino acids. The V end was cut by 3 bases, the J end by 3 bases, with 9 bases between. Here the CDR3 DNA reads TGTGCCACCAGTGATCCCACAGGGACAGATACGCAGTATTTT. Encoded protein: CATSDPTGTDTQYF.

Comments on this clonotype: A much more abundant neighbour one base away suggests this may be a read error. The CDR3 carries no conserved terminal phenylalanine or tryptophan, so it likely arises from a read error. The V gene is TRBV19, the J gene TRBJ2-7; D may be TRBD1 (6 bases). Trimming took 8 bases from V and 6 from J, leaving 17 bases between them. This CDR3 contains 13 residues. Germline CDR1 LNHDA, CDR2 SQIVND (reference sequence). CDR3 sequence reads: CASHGGYTSEQYL. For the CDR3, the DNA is TGTGCCAGTCATGGGGGCTACACATCCGAGCAGTACCTC.

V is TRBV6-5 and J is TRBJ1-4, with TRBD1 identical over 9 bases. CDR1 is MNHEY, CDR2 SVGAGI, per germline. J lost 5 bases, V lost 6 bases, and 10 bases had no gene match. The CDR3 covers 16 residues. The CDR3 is CASSYQGDRGNEKLFF. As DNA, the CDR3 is TGTGCCAGCAGCTACCAGGGTGACAGGGGGAATGAAAAACTGTTTTTT.

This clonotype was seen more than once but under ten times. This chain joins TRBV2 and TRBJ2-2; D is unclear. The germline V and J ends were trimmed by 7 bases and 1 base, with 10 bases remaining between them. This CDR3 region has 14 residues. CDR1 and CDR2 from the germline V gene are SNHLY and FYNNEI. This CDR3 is CASKLGRNTGELFF. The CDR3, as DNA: TGTGCCAGCAAGTTGGGCCGGAACACCGGGGAGCTGTTTTTT.

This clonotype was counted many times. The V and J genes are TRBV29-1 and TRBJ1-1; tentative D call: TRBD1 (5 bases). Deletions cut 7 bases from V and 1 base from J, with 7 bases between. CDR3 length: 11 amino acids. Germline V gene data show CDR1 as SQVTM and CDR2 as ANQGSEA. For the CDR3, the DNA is TGCAGCGACGACAGGAACACTGAAGCTTTCTTT. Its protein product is CSDDRNTEAFF.

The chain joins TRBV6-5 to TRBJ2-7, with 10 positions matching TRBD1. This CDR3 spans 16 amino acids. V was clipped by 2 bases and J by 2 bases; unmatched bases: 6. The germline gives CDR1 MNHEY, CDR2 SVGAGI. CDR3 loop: CASSYVTGTGAYEQYF. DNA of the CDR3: TGTGCCAGCAGTTACGTAACCGGGACAGGGGCCTACGAGCAGTACTTC.

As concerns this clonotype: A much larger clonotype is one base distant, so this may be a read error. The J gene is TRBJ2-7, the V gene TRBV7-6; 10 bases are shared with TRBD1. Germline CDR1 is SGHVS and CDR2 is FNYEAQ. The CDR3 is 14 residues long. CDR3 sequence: CANSPRQGADEQYF. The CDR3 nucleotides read TGTGCCAACAGCCCGAGACAGGGGGCGGACGAGCAGTACTTC.

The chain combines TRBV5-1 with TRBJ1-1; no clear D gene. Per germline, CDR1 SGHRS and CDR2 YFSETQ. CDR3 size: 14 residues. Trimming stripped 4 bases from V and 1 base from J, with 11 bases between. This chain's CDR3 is CASSTGLANTEAFF. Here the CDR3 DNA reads TGCGCCAGCAGCACGGGTCTAGCGAACACTGAAGCTTTCTTT.

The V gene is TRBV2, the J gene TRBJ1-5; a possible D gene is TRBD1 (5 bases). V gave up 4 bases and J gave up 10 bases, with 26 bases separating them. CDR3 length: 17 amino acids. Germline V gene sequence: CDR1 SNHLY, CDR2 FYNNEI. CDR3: CASSGDGNQPLRLPQHF. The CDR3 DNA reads TGTGCCAGCAGTGGGGACGGCAATCAGCCCTTACGGTTACCCCAGCATTTT.

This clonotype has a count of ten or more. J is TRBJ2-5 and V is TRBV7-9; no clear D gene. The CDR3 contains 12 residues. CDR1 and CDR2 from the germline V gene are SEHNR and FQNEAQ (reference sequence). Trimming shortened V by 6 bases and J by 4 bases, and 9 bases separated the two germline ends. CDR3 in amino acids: CASRRTRETQYF. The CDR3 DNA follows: TGTGCCAGCAGAAGAACGAGAGAGACCCAGTACTTC.

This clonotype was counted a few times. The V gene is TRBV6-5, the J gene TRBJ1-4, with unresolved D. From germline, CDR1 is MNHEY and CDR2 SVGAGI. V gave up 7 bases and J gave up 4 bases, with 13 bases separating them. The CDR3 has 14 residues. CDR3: CASNGGQVNEKLFF. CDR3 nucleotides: TGTGCCAGCAATGGAGGGCAAGTTAATGAAAAACTGTTTTTT.

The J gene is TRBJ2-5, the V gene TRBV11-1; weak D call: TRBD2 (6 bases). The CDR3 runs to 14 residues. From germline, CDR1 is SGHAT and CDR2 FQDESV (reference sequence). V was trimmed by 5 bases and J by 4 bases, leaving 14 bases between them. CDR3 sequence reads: CASSGPSGPETQYF. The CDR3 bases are TGTGCCAGCAGCGGACCCAGCGGGCCAGAGACCCAGTACTTC.

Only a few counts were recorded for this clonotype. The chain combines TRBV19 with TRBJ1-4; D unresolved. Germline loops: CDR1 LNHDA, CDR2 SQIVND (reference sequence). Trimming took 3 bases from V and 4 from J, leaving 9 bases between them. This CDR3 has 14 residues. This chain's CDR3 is CASSILSFNEKLFF. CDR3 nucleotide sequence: TGTGCCAGTAGTATCCTGTCGTTTAATGAAAAACTGTTTTTT. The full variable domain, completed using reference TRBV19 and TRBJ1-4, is DGGITQSPKYLFRKEGQNVTLSCEQNLNHDAMYWYRQDPGQGLRLIYYSQIVNDFQKGDIAEGYSVSREKKESFPLTVTSAQKNPTAFYLCASSILSFNEKLFFGSGTQLSVL.

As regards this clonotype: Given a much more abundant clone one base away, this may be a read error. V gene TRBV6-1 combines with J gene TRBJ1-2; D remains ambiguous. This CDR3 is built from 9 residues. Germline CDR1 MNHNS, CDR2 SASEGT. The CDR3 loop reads CASSEGYAF. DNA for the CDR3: TGTGCCAGCAGTGAGGGCTACGCCTTC.